The rows below give T cell receptor beta chains drawn from one sample of a study of cytomegalovirus exposure and HLA in healthy donors. The assay was immunoSEQ multiplex PCR, and TCRdb's table has in-frame clones only and misses some. The table includes around 99,000 clones, 77% detected once. The material sequenced was PBMCs. All receptors derive from a male donor in good health and CMV-seronegative. Each CDR3 is given with its conserved first and last residue. A D gene is named only where the DNA matches it firmly. The listing skips clone size in some rows; elsewhere it reads once, few, many or a size class.

clone_size: .; d_call: .; v_call: TRBV5-1; cdr3_aa: CASQRLRDTEAFF
clone_size: .; d_call: .; v_call: TRBV19; cdr3_aa: CASSRTSRETQYF
clone_size: .; d_call: TRBD1; v_call: TRBV9; cdr3_aa: CASSVAHRDSYGYTF
clone_size: once; d_call: TRBD1; v_call: TRBV7-8; cdr3_aa: CASSLRDRDTYEQYF
clone_size: few; d_call: .; v_call: TRBV29-1; cdr3_aa: CSVEAGTEAFF
clone_size: few; d_call: .; v_call: TRBV11-2; cdr3_aa: CASSPRDFAYEQYF
clone_size: .; d_call: TRBD1; v_call: TRBV29-1; cdr3_aa: CRARGPDQATNEKLFF
clone_size: .; d_call: TRBD2; v_call: TRBV4-2; cdr3_aa: CASSQEGLAGPYNEQFF
clone_size: .; d_call: .; v_call: TRBV2; cdr3_aa: CASSEGGPEYYEQYF
clone_size: .; d_call: TRBD1; v_call: TRBV30; cdr3_aa: CAWSTLQGGVGYTF
clone_size: few; d_call: TRBD2; v_call: TRBV11-1; cdr3_aa: CASSLRLAGGGESTGELFF
clone_size: .; d_call: TRBD1; v_call: TRBV7-9; cdr3_aa: CASSLGDRTYEQYF
clone_size: .; d_call: TRBD1; v_call: TRBV2; cdr3_aa: CASSPGTVRGNEQYF
clone_size: .; d_call: .; v_call: TRBV18; cdr3_aa: CASSPNMGGANEKLFF
clone_size: .; d_call: TRBD2; v_call: TRBV15; cdr3_aa: CATSRDLGGDGGELFF
clone_size: .; d_call: TRBD2; v_call: TRBV5-4; cdr3_aa: CASSLGLVGYEQYF
clone_size: .; d_call: .; v_call: TRBV7-8; cdr3_aa: CASSYPGDQPQHF
clone_size: .; d_call: .; v_call: TRBV19; cdr3_aa: CASSNGQGLYEQYF
clone_size: .; d_call: .; v_call: TRBV5-1; cdr3_aa: CASSLAGDPGYGYTF
clone_size: .; d_call: .; v_call: TRBV25-1; cdr3_aa: CASSGRGSGNTIYF
clone_size: .; d_call: TRBD1; v_call: TRBV2; cdr3_aa: CASSYRDSSFNEKLFF
clone_size: .; d_call: TRBD1; v_call: TRBV29-1; cdr3_aa: CSVDRGGNEKLFF
clone_size: .; d_call: .; v_call: TRBV7-9; cdr3_aa: CASSSAGFSGTYEQYF
clone_size: .; d_call: .; v_call: TRBV11-2; cdr3_aa: CASSLSATEQYF
clone_size: once; d_call: .; v_call: TRBV5-1; cdr3_aa: CASSSSAVNTGELFF
clone_size: .; d_call: .; v_call: TRBV15; cdr3_aa: CATSRDLGLRQPQHF
clone_size: few; d_call: .; v_call: TRBV5-1; cdr3_aa: CASSLPRESSYNEQFF
clone_size: .; d_call: TRBD1; v_call: TRBV7-6; cdr3_aa: CASSPLIGQGRRAYEQYF
clone_size: few; d_call: .; v_call: TRBV5-1; cdr3_aa: CASSERVGFSEDGYTF
clone_size: .; d_call: .; v_call: TRBV5-1; cdr3_aa: CASSLVGGSGYGYTF
clone_size: .; d_call: .; v_call: TRBV7-9; cdr3_aa: CASSFGYSDTEAFF
clone_size: few; d_call: TRBD1; v_call: TRBV27; cdr3_aa: CASSPSPRQGLGGYTF
clone_size: .; d_call: TRBD1; v_call: TRBV5-1; cdr3_aa: CASSFQGVAFF
clone_size: .; d_call: .; v_call: TRBV5-1; cdr3_aa: CASSLVGGGFGTEAFF
clone_size: .; d_call: .; v_call: TRBV18; cdr3_aa: CASSMAGVNEQYF
clone_size: .; d_call: .; v_call: TRBV12-2; cdr3_aa: CASRAGGTYEQYF
clone_size: .; d_call: TRBD2; v_call: TRBV25-1; cdr3_aa: CASSETSGSYEQYF
clone_size: .; d_call: TRBD2; v_call: TRBV9; cdr3_aa: CASSVTGGPYNEQFF
clone_size: .; d_call: TRBD1; v_call: TRBV11-2; cdr3_aa: CASSLGQGSGNTIYF
clone_size: .; d_call: .; v_call: TRBV28; cdr3_aa: CASSFRVGGDTQYF
clone_size: .; d_call: TRBD2; v_call: TRBV5-1; cdr3_aa: CASSPDPSGTYEQYF
clone_size: once; d_call: TRBD1; v_call: TRBV27; cdr3_aa: CASRRGQAYEQYF
clone_size: .; d_call: .; v_call: TRBV30; cdr3_aa: CAWSVGRVTEAFF
clone_size: .; d_call: TRBD2; v_call: TRBV19; cdr3_aa: CASSIPAGVIGELFF
clone_size: .; d_call: TRBD1; v_call: TRBV7-9; cdr3_aa: CASSPMLAGQLNEKLFF
clone_size: .; d_call: .; v_call: TRBV30; cdr3_aa: CAWRPHSGTEAFF